These T cell receptor beta chains were read from a single sample in a study of OX40 agonist ivuxolimab in advanced cancers. Only in-frame clones appear in the TCRdb table, and some are missing; sequencing was by immunoSEQ multiplex PCR. The sample holds almost 20,000 clones, roughly four fifths seen once. Material: CD4+ or CD8+ T cells sorted from blood, obtained in a trial of the OX40 agonist ivuxolimab. Receptor source: an adult with an advanced solid tumor such as melanoma, head and neck, liver or kidney cancer. The CDR3 runs from the conserved cysteine through the conserved F or W. The order of the fields is J gene, clone size, D gene, V gene, CDR3 protein, CDR3 DNA. D genes are given only for firm matches. Clone size is shown for a subset of rows, as once, few, many or a class of expanded clone.

TRBJ2-3	NA	TRBD1	TRBV7-9	CASSSRGTGDTDTQYF	TGTGCCAGCAGCTCCCGGGGGACAGGGGACACAGATACGCAGTATTTT
TRBJ2-2	NA	TRBD2	TRBV10-2	CASSSSGGITGELFF	TGCGCCAGCAGTTCTAGCGGGGGAATCACCGGGGAGCTGTTTTTT
TRBJ2-2	few	TRBD1	TRBV30	CAWGTGGTGELFF	TGTGCCTGGGGGACAGGAGGAACCGGGGAGCTGTTTTTT
TRBJ2-1	NA	NA	TRBV11-2	CASTQEISTNNEQFF	TGTGCCAGCACTCAGGAAATTTCTACGAACAATGAGCAGTTCTTC
TRBJ2-7	NA	NA	TRBV4-1	CASSLIGITYEQYF	TGCGCCAGCAGCCTAATAGGGATCACCTACGAGCAGTACTTC
TRBJ2-7	NA	TRBD1	TRBV7-6	CASSLGQDPTYEQYF	TGTGCCAGCAGCTTGGGACAGGACCCAACCTACGAGCAGTACTTC
TRBJ2-1	NA	NA	TRBV5-5	CASSTSGRGSYNEQFF	TGTGCCAGCAGCACGTCAGGGCGCGGCTCCTACAATGAGCAGTTCTTC
TRBJ2-3	NA	TRBD1	TRBV19	CASTSMGTGYTDTQYF	TGTGCCAGTACTTCAATGGGGACAGGGTACACAGATACGCAGTATTTT
TRBJ1-5	NA	NA	TRBV25-1	CASSDRDQPQHF	TGTGCCAGCAGTGACAGGGACCAGCCCCAGCATTTT
TRBJ2-7	NA	NA	TRBV9	CASSVGSSLDEQYF	TGTGCCAGCAGCGTAGGGAGCAGCCTCGACGAGCAGTACTTC
TRBJ2-2	NA	TRBD2	TRBV7-6	CASSRAVGGRAPNTGELFF	TGTGCCAGCAGCCGTGCCGTCGGCGGGAGGGCCCCGAACACCGGGGAGCTGTTTTTT
TRBJ2-7	NA	TRBD2	TRBV15	CATSRAGGGIGEQYF	TGTGCCACCAGCCGAGCGGGCGGGGGTATAGGCGAGCAGTACTTC
TRBJ2-6	NA	NA	TRBV7-9	CASSGSPARSGANVLTF	TGTGCCAGCAGCGGGAGCCCCGCCCGCTCTGGGGCCAACGTCCTGACTTTC
TRBJ2-1	few	TRBD2	TRBV11-2	CASSAYGGDNEQFF	TGTGCCAGCAGCGCGTACGGGGGGGACAATGAGCAGTTCTTC
TRBJ2-7	NA	NA	TRBV6-1	CASSLRDPSYEQYF	TGTGCCAGCAGTCTACGGGACCCCTCCTACGAGCAGTACTTC
TRBJ1-5	NA	NA	TRBV21-1	CASSTVRGHYQPQHF	TGTGCCAGCAGTACAGTAAGGGGCCATTATCAGCCCCAGCATTTT
TRBJ2-5	NA	NA	TRBV11-2	CASSLAGFEETQYF	TGTGCCAGCAGCTTAGCGGGGTTCGAAGAGACCCAGTACTTC
TRBJ1-3	NA	NA	TRBV25-1	CASSEGEAGTYRGNTIYF	TGTGCCAGCAGTGAAGGGGAGGCAGGGACCTACCGTGGAAACACCATATATTTT
TRBJ2-7	NA	TRBD2	TRBV29-1	CSVAGTILSSYEQYF	TGCAGCGTTGCTGGGACTATCCTATCCTCCTACGAGCAGTACTTC
TRBJ1-2	NA	NA	TRBV19	CASSMEPGPLEGGYTF	TGTGCCAGTAGTATGGAACCGGGCCCCCTCGAAGGGGGCTACACCTTC
TRBJ2-7	NA	TRBD2	TRBV5-1	CASTEGTSGSYEQYF	TGCGCCAGCACCGAAGGGACTAGCGGGAGTTACGAGCAGTACTTC
TRBJ1-2	few	TRBD1	TRBV30	CAIDRVYYGYTF	TGTGCCATAGACAGGGTGTACTATGGCTACACCTTC